This TCR beta chain was sequenced in a study of cytomegalovirus exposure and HLA in healthy donors. Study-level findings and limits: Across donors, most TCRs were seen rarely, yet some public ones were widespread. A later analysis showed TCR association rates differing by HLA locus, peaking at DRB1 and lowest at HLA-C. The study assumed roughly uniform donor sequencing depth for presence/absence analyses.

The length of the CDR3 is 15 residues. The V end lost 7 bases, the J end lost 2 bases, and 17 bases lay between the germline ends. Germline-derived CDR1 and CDR2 are LNHDA and SQIVND (reference sequence). Amplification used 60 Vbeta primers and 13 Jbeta primers. TCRdb's table, derived via immunoSEQ multiplex PCR, lists solely in-frame clones and lacks some. The data show approximately 220,000 clones, approximately 79% seen once. This clone was found once. Its antigen is currently unknown. The sequence was obtained from a male donor in good health and CMV-seronegative. Sequencing was performed on PBMCs. The chain is built from TRBV19 and TRBJ1-2; perhaps TRBD1 as D (6 bases). The CDR3, as DNA: TGTGCCAGTACCCCGTGGGCAGGGGAGAACTATGGCTACACCTTC. It encodes CASTPWAGENYGYTF.